This entry lists 30 T cell receptor beta chains sequenced from one sample in a study of blood T cell repertoires in COVID-19. TCRdb keeps only in-frame clones here, not all; method: immunoSEQ multiplex PCR. The sample consists of around 320,000 clones, around 92% of them appearing once. Sample: peripheral blood. Source of these receptors: a woman between 25 and 40 years old with COVID-19, enrolled during active disease.

The chain links TRBV6-5 to TRBJ1-2; TRBD1 matches at 7 bases. Germline V lookup: CDR1 MNHEY, CDR2 SVGAGI. After removal of 6 bases from V and 6 bases from J, the junction contained 7 bases not matched to a gene. The CDR3 loop spans 13 amino acids. CDR3 DNA: TGTGCCAGCAGGGCGGACAGGAGGAATGGCTACACCTTC. Protein sequence: CASRADRRNGYTF.

V and J are TRBV29-1 and TRBJ1-4; D might be TRBD1 (6 bases). The CDR3 is 13 residues long. Germline CDR1 reads SQVTM; CDR2 reads ANQGSEA. Trimming removed 5 bases at V and 2 bases at J, with 9 bases between. DNA for the CDR3: TGCAGCGTTCAGGGGATCACTAATGAAAAACTGTTTTTT. Translating it yields CSVQGITNEKLFF.

The chain recombines TRBV19 with TRBJ1-6; D unresolved. The ends were cut back, 4 bases at V and 0 bases at J, with 7 bases in the middle. The germline V gene encodes CDR1 LNHDA and CDR2 SQIVND (reference sequence). This CDR3 spans 15 amino acids. CDR3 residues: CASSSASSYNSPLHF. DNA of the CDR3: TGTGCCAGTAGTAGTGCGAGCTCCTATAATTCACCCCTCCACTTT.

This clone was detected only once. The gene calls are TRBV11-2 and TRBJ2-1; 8 bases agree with TRBD2. The CDR3 loop spans 15 amino acids. J was trimmed by 6 bases and V by 7 bases; bases with no gene match: 11. Germline V lookup: CDR1 SGHAT, CDR2 FQNNGV. The CDR3 DNA reads as TGTGCCAGCACGTTAAGTCGGGGGGGCCCCAATGAGCAGTTCTTC. Translated, it gives CASTLSRGGPNEQFF.

The chain recombines TRBV5-1 with TRBJ2-1; D remains unclear. The CDR3 has 15 residues. From germline, CDR1 is SGHRS and CDR2 YFSETQ. Trimming removed 0 bases at V and 0 bases at J, with 7 bases between. In nucleotides, the CDR3 is TGCGCCAGCAGCTTGGGCTGGAGCTCCTACAATGAGCAGTTCTTC. Translation gives CASSLGWSSYNEQFF.

The chain couples TRBV6-1 to TRBJ2-1; tentative D call: TRBD2 (5 bases). Trimming left V 3 bases short and J 4 bases short, with 10 bases between. The germline V gene has CDR1 MNHNS and CDR2 SASEGT. The length of the CDR3 is 14 residues. The CDR3 is CASSDRGTYNEQFF. DNA of the CDR3: TGTGCCAGCAGTGACCGGGGTACTTACAATGAGCAGTTCTTC.

The chain links TRBV10-3 to TRBJ1-2; D may be TRBD1 (5 bases). CDR1 and CDR2 from the germline V gene are ENHRY and SYGVKD. V dropped 7 bases and J dropped 4 bases, with 16 bases sitting between them. CDR3 length: 14 residues. The CDR3 loop reads CAITSTGSFYGYTF. CDR3 nucleotides: TGTGCCATCACAAGCACAGGCAGTTTCTATGGCTACACCTTC.

The rearrangement uses TRBV16 and TRBJ1-6; perhaps TRBD1 as D (5 bases). Germline values: CDR1 KGHSY, CDR2 FQNENV. The CDR3 has 15 amino acids. Trimming removed 4 bases from V and 9 bases from J, with 16 bases in between. The CDR3 coding sequence is TGTGCCAGCAGCCTGCCATGGGGGGAGGCTTCACCCCTCCACTTT. It is translated as CASSLPWGEASPLHF.

V gene TRBV7-2 combines with J gene TRBJ1-6; maybe TRBD1 (6 bases). Germline CDR1 and CDR2: SGHTA and FQGNSA. Trimming shortened V by 4 bases and J by 7 bases, and 11 bases separated the two germline ends. This CDR3 is 14 amino acids long. In nucleotides, the CDR3 is TGTGCCAGCAGCTCCTTTAGGGGGAATTCACCCCTCCACTTT. Protein sequence: CASSSFRGNSPLHF.

This clone showed up just once. The chain recombines TRBV6-5 with TRBJ2-4; D gene unclear. The germline V and J ends were trimmed by 2 bases and 0 bases, with 11 bases remaining between them. Germline assignment: CDR1 MNHEY and CDR2 SVGAGI. This CDR3 is built from 16 residues. CDR3 protein: CASSYDVRLAKNIQYF. As DNA, the CDR3 is TGTGCCAGCAGTTACGACGTTAGACTAGCCAAAAACATTCAGTACTTC.

The genes are TRBV7-2 and TRBJ1-2, with unresolved D. The germline V gene encodes CDR1 SGHTA and CDR2 FQGNSA. V dropped 1 base and J dropped 6 bases, with 9 bases sitting between them. The CDR3 spans 13 residues. The CDR3 loop reads CASSLGLTDGYTF. CDR3 nucleotides: TGTGCCAGCAGCTTAGGTCTAACGGATGGCTACACCTTC.

The chain is built from TRBV3-1 (or the pseudogene TRBV3-2) and TRBJ1-6; D is perhaps TRBD1 (5 bases). CDR3 size: 14 residues. Germline assignment: CDR1 LGHDT and CDR2 YNNKEL (reference sequence). V was pared by 5 bases and J by 9 bases, with 14 bases between. The CDR3 DNA is TGTGCCAGCAGCGCACCGGACGGGGGTTCACCCCTCCACTTT. This gives the protein CASSAPDGGSPLHF.

This clone has a single count. The chain combines TRBV19 with TRBJ1-4, with 7 bases that match TRBD1. The CDR3 covers 14 residues. Per the germline V gene, CDR1 is LNHDA and CDR2 is SQIVND (reference sequence). V gave up 5 bases and J gave up 7 bases; unmatched junction bases: 7. Written as DNA, the CDR3 is TGTGCCAGTAGTTACACAGGGGCGGGTGAAAAACTGTTTTTT. It specifies CASSYTGAGEKLFF. The variable domain in full, with the rest retrieved from reference TRBV19 and TRBJ1-4, is DGGITQSPKYLFRKEGQNVTLSCEQNLNHDAMYWYRQDPGQGLRLIYYSQIVNDFQKGDIAEGYSVSREKKESFPLTVTSAQKNPTAFYLCASSYTGAGEKLFFGSGTQLSVL.

This chain uses TRBV29-1 with TRBJ2-1; 7 bases are a match to TRBD1. With 0 bases clipped from V and 8 bases from J, the junction kept 7 bases outside the gene matches. The CDR3 contains 14 residues. Germline V gives CDR1 SQVTM, CDR2 ANQGSEA. The CDR3 loop reads CSVEDLAGGYEQFF. The CDR3, as DNA: TGCAGCGTTGAAGATCTTGCAGGGGGTTATGAGCAGTTCTTC.

The rearrangement uses TRBV7-9 and TRBJ1-3; D is unresolved. The germline V and J ends were trimmed by 3 bases and 2 bases, with 11 bases remaining between them. There are 15 residues in the CDR3. Germline V CDR1 and CDR2: SEHNR, FQNEAQ (reference sequence). The DNA of the CDR3 is TGTGCCAGCAGCTTCGGTCCCGGGGCTGGAAACACCATATATTTT. Protein product: CASSFGPGAGNTIYF.

The chain joins TRBV5-4 to TRBJ1-2, with D possibly matching TRBD1 (6 bases). CDR3 length: 13 amino acids. CDR1 is SGHNT, CDR2 YYREEE, per germline (reference sequence). V was trimmed by 4 bases and J by 6 bases, leaving 13 bases between them. The CDR3 reads CASSLWGLDGYTF. The CDR3 coding sequence is TGTGCCAGCAGCCTGTGGGGGCTGGATGGCTACACCTTC.

V and J are TRBV28 and TRBJ1-2, with D hard to call. Trimming removed 4 bases at V and 4 bases at J, with 13 bases between. Looked up from germline, CDR1 is MDHEN and CDR2 is SYDVKM. The CDR3 has 14 amino acids. The CDR3 spells CASSSRLATYGYTF. The CDR3 coding sequence is TGTGCCAGCAGTTCCAGGCTAGCCACCTATGGCTACACCTTC.

The chain carries TRBV15 and TRBJ1-2; the match to TRBD1 covers 8 bases. This CDR3 has 14 residues. J was trimmed by 10 bases and V by 0 bases; bases with no gene match: 7. In germline, CDR1 is LNHNV, CDR2 YYDKDF (reference sequence). The CDR3 region has the DNA TGTGCCACCAGCAGAGATCGTGGGACAGGCCTCTACACCTTC. Translating it yields CATSRDRGTGLYTF.

This chain connects TRBV4-1 to TRBJ2-1; possibly TRBD2 for D (7 bases). Germline loops: CDR1 MGHRA, CDR2 YSYEKL. V lost 4 bases to trimming and J lost 6 bases, with 13 bases between them. There are 14 residues in the CDR3. Here the CDR3 reads CASSPRGGANEQFF. CDR3 sequence (DNA): TGCGCCAGCAGCCCCAGAGGGGGGGCCAATGAGCAGTTCTTC.

The chain joins TRBV7-2 to TRBJ1-6; 7 nucleotides match TRBD1. Germline-derived CDR1 and CDR2 are SGHTA and FQGNSA. The CDR3 length is 18 residues. Trimming at V came to 3 bases and at J to 4 bases, leaving 12 bases not matched to a gene. The CDR3 bases are TGTGCCAGCAGCTTGGTAGGGTCAGGGGGACTTTATAATTCACCCCTCCACTTT. Its translation: CASSLVGSGGLYNSPLHF.

This clone was found once. The genes are TRBV9 and TRBJ2-3; 8 bases fit TRBD2. Germline trimming cut 2 bases from V and 5 bases from J; bases unmatched to any gene: 7. The CDR3 totals 15 residues. In germline, CDR1 is SGDLS, CDR2 YYNGEE. CDR3 sequence: CASSVGGVNGDTQYF. The CDR3 nucleotides are TGTGCCAGCAGCGTCGGGGGGGTCAATGGAGATACGCAGTATTTT.

The chain uses TRBV5-4 and TRBJ2-7; unclear D gene. This CDR3 contains 12 residues. Deletions cut 4 bases from V and 5 bases from J, with 10 bases between. In germline, CDR1 is SGHNT, CDR2 YYREEE (reference sequence). CDR3 bases: TGTGCCAGCAGCGGAGTAGCTGACGAGCAGTACTTC. This gives the protein CASSGVADEQYF.

The chain combines TRBV28 with TRBJ1-2; possibly TRBD1 for D (5 bases). The germline CDR1 and CDR2 sequences are MDHEN and SYDVKM. This CDR3 is 13 amino acids long. Trimming took 6 bases from V and 8 from J, leaving 16 bases between them. CDR3 region: CASSKSLGLGYTF. CDR3 nucleotides: TGTGCCAGCAGCAAAAGCCTGGGACTCGGCTACACCTTC.

The chain has TRBV18 and TRBJ2-1, with D tentatively TRBD2 (6 bases). V lost 6 bases to trimming and J lost 10 bases, with 25 bases between them. This CDR3 region has 16 residues. CDR1 and CDR2 from the germline V gene are KGHSH and LQKENI. CDR3 coding DNA: TGTGCCAGCTCCCTAACGGGGGACCCGCCTAGCCTGGAGCAGTTCTTC. It encodes CASSLTGDPPSLEQFF. Variable domain in full (rest from reference TRBV18 and TRBJ2-1): NAGVMQNPRHLVRRRGQEARLRCSPMKGHSHVYWYRQLPEEGLKFMVYLQKENIIDESGMPKERFSAEFPKEGPSILRIQQVVRGDSAAYFCASSLTGDPPSLEQFFGPGTRLTVL.

The chain employs TRBV7-6 and TRBJ1-5; tentative D call: TRBD1 (5 bases). CDR1 and CDR2 (germline): SGHVS, FNYEAQ. This CDR3 region has 12 residues. V was clipped by 3 bases and J by 5 bases, with 5 bases between them. CDR3 sequence reads: CASSFRDQPQHF. The CDR3 DNA reads TGTGCCAGCAGCTTCAGGGATCAGCCCCAGCATTTT.

V and J are TRBV2 and TRBJ2-1; the D is unclear. Germline V gene data show CDR1 as SNHLY and CDR2 as FYNNEI. The CDR3 totals 14 residues. Trimming took 6 bases from V and 0 from J, leaving 9 bases between them. The CDR3 reads CASSSGSSYNEQFF. The CDR3, as DNA: TGTGCCAGCAGCTCCGGTAGCTCCTACAATGAGCAGTTCTTC. The entire variable domain, with the rest obtained from reference TRBV2 and TRBJ2-1, is as follows: EPEVTQTPSHQVTQMGQEVILRCVPISNHLYFYWYRQILGQKVEFLVSFYNNEISEKSEIFDDQFSVERPDGSNFTLKIRSTKLEDSAMYFCASSSGSSYNEQFFGPGTRLTVL.

The V call is TRBV7-9, the J call TRBJ1-1; D perhaps matches TRBD1 (5 bases). CDR1 and CDR2 from the germline V gene are SEHNR and FQNEAQ (reference sequence). V shed 3 bases and J shed 6 bases, with 17 bases lying between them. The CDR3 length is 15 residues. Written as DNA, the CDR3 is TGTGCCAGCAGCTTTCTGCAGGGCATTCAACCTGAAGCTTTCTTT. Its protein is CASSFLQGIQPEAFF. The full variable domain, with the rest looked up from reference TRBV7-9 and TRBJ1-1, is DTGVSQNPRHKITKRGQNVTFRCDPISEHNRLYWYRQTLGQGPEFLTYFQNEAQLEKSRLLSDRFSAERPKGSFSTLEIQRTEQGDSAMYLCASSFLQGIQPEAFFGQGTRLTVV.

V gene TRBV29-1 combines with J gene TRBJ2-3; perhaps TRBD2 as D (5 bases). Trimming cost V 7 bases and J 4 bases, with 18 bases left between them. Germline CDR1 is SQVTM and CDR2 is ANQGSEA. The CDR3 totals 14 residues. The CDR3 loop is CSARPTLEADTQYF. The DNA for the CDR3 is TGCAGCGCTCGACCGACTTTGGAGGCAGATACGCAGTATTTT.

V gene TRBV6-5 combines with J gene TRBJ1-6; unclear D gene. This CDR3 region has 16 residues. V was trimmed by 0 bases and J by 0 bases, leaving 6 bases between them. Germline CDR1 and CDR2: MNHEY and SVGAGI. Here the CDR3 reads CASSYSPSSYNSPLHF. The CDR3 DNA reads as TGTGCCAGCAGTTACTCCCCGAGCTCCTATAATTCACCCCTCCACTTT.

V is TRBV10-2 and J is TRBJ1-1, with D possibly TRBD1 on 5 matching bases. Trimming stripped 4 bases from V and 4 bases from J, with 16 bases between. The germline gives CDR1 WSHSY, CDR2 SAAADI. This CDR3 has 15 amino acids. The CDR3 DNA reads as TGCGCCAGCAGTGGATTAAATACAGGCGGCACTGAAGCTTTCTTT. Amino acids: CASSGLNTGGTEAFF.